This paragraph covers one TCR beta chain sequence. Its antigen is not identified. The V segment lost 3 bases and the J segment 3 bases; nucleotides outside the gene matches: 8. This CDR3 contains 16 residues. CDR1 LGHNA and CDR2 YNFKEQ come from the germline V gene. The data originate from a study of T cell responses to AZD1222 COVID-19 vaccine. The data were produced by immunoSEQ multiplex PCR, yet TCRdb's version contains in-frame clones alone and is incomplete. Of 130,000 or so clones listed, more than 85% are singletons. General study results and limits: Repertoires were collected only later (after the peak T cell response had occurred). Baseline testing showed seropositivity in only a handful of AZD1222 recipients.

Sequencing used peripheral blood, obtained on day 0 of MenACWY control vaccination. This receptor was obtained from an adult in good health. The genes are TRBV4-2 and TRBJ2-1, with 7 bases identical to TRBD2. The CDR3 DNA follows: TGTGCCAGCAGCCATGAGACTAGCCCGGGCTACAATGAGCAGTTCTTC. It translates to CASSHETSPGYNEQFF.